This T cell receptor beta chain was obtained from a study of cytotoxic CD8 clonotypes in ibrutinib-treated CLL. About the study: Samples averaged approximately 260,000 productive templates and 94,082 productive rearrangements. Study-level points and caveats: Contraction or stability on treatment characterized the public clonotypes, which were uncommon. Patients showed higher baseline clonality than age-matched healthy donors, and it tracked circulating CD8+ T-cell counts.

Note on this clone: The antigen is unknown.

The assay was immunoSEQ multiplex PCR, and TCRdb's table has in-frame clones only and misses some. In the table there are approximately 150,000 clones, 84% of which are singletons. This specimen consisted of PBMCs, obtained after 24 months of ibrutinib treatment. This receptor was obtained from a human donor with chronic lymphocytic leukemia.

The CDR3 DNA reads TGTGCCAGCAGCGTTATAGACAGGGGGCACAACTATGGCTACACCTTC. As protein: CASSVIDRGHNYGYTF. This rearrangement joins TRBV9 to TRBJ1-2; 10 bases fit TRBD1. The germline V gene has CDR1 SGDLS and CDR2 YYNGEE. V shed 2 bases, J shed 2 bases, and the junction held 6 bases outside the gene matches. The CDR3 spans 16 residues.